One sample yielded the 10 T cell receptor beta chains listed below, sequenced in a study of blood T cell repertoires in COVID-19. The table came from immunoSEQ multiplex PCR; TCRdb's copy has only in-frame clones and leaves some out. The data hold 45,000 to 65,000 clones, with 81% observed a single time. Sequenced sample: peripheral blood. These receptor sequences come from a woman of 80 years or more with COVID-19, enrolled during active disease.

The rearrangement uses TRBV5-1 and TRBJ2-7, with 9 bases identical to TRBD2. V trimming: 2 bases; J trimming: 5 bases; junction bases outside the gene matches: 5. This CDR3 has 14 amino acids. Germline values: CDR1 SGHRS, CDR2 YFSETQ. The CDR3 nucleotides are TGCGCCAGCAGCTTAGATGGGACTAGCAACGAGCAGTACTTC. Translated: CASSLDGTSNEQYF.

This clone was detected ten times or more. This chain links TRBV7-9 with TRBJ2-7; 13 nucleotides match TRBD2. The V gene's germline CDR1 is SEHNR and CDR2 FQNEAQ (reference sequence). The CDR3 covers 18 residues. V lost 2 bases, J lost 5 bases, and 12 bases stayed unmatched. CDR3 sequence: CASSLWLGTSGTSNEQYF. The CDR3 nucleotides are TGTGCCAGCAGCTTATGGCTGGGGACTAGCGGGACTTCTAACGAGCAGTACTTC.

This chain joins TRBV18 and TRBJ1-6; a possible D gene is TRBD1 (6 bases). The CDR3 extends over 15 amino acids. Germline loops: CDR1 KGHSH, CDR2 LQKENI. Between the trimmed V and J ends, which lost 3 bases and 6 bases, there was a span of 12 bases. DNA for the CDR3: TGTGCCAGCTCACCGCCAGGACAGATTAATTCACCCCTCCACTTT. It yields the protein CASSPPGQINSPLHF.

The V call is TRBV18, the J call TRBJ1-1, with 7 bases that match TRBD1. After removal of 4 bases from V and 0 bases from J, the junction contained 2 bases not matched to a gene. The germline V gene has CDR1 KGHSH and CDR2 LQKENI. CDR3 size: 14 residues. This CDR3 is CASSLTGLNTEAFF. The CDR3 DNA is TGTGCCAGCTCACTGACAGGGTTGAACACTGAAGCTTTCTTT. The whole variable domain, remainder taken from reference TRBV18 and TRBJ1-1, is NAGVMQNPRHLVRRRGQEARLRCSPMKGHSHVYWYRQLPEEGLKFMVYLQKENIIDESGMPKERFSAEFPKEGPSILRIQQVVRGDSAAYFCASSLTGLNTEAFFGQGTRLTVV.

The gene calls are TRBV2 and TRBJ1-5; TRBD1 aligns across 7 bases. The CDR3 sequence is 13 residues long. V lost 7 bases and J lost 2; bases outside the gene matches: 2. The germline gives CDR1 SNHLY, CDR2 FYNNEI. The CDR3 nucleotides are TGTGCCAGCAAAGGACAGGGCAATCAGCCCCAGCATTTT. It is translated as CASKGQGNQPQHF.

The chain uses TRBV6-6 and TRBJ1-5; D not resolved. The CDR3 has 14 residues. The V gene lost 1 base and the J gene lost 0 bases, with 4 bases spanning the gap. Germline-derived CDR1 and CDR2 are MNHNY and SVGAGI (reference sequence). The CDR3 is CASSYLYSNQPQHF. For the CDR3, the DNA is TGTGCCAGCAGTTACTTATATAGCAATCAGCCCCAGCATTTT.

V is TRBV30 and J is TRBJ2-7; TRBD1 might be the D (5 bases). The CDR3 extends over 12 amino acids. Germline V gives CDR1 GTSNPN, CDR2 SVGIG (reference sequence). The ends were cut back, 0 bases at V and 6 bases at J, with 9 bases in the middle. Written as DNA, the CDR3 is TGTGCCTGGAGTGTCCAGGGTGGCGAGCAGTACTTC. Encoded protein: CAWSVQGGEQYF. Full variable domain (outside the CDR3, taken from reference TRBV30 and TRBJ2-7): SQTIHQWPATLVQPVGSPLSLECTVEGTSNPNLYWYRQAAGRGLQLLFYSVGIGQISSEVPQNLSASRPQDRQFILSSKKLLLSDSGFYLCAWSVQGGEQYFGPGTRLTVT.

The V call is TRBV2, the J call TRBJ2-7; no firm D call. In germline, CDR1 is SNHLY, CDR2 FYNNEI. The CDR3 consists of 14 residues. V was shortened by 3 bases and J by 2 bases, with 11 bases between the two germline ends. This CDR3 is CASSDGQATYEQYF. The CDR3 DNA is TGTGCCAGCAGTGATGGTCAGGCTACCTACGAGCAGTACTTC. The entire variable domain, with the rest obtained from reference TRBV2 and TRBJ2-7, is as follows: EPEVTQTPSHQVTQMGQEVILRCVPISNHLYFYWYRQILGQKVEFLVSFYNNEISEKSEIFDDQFSVERPDGSNFTLKIRSTKLEDSAMYFCASSDGQATYEQYFGPGTRLTVT.

This chain joins TRBV6-5 and TRBJ2-3; 9 bases match TRBD1. Trimming at V came to 4 bases and at J to 2 bases, leaving 7 bases not matched to a gene. This CDR3 spans 16 amino acids. Germline CDR1 reads MNHEY; CDR2 reads SVGAGI. In nucleotides, the CDR3 is TGTGCCAGCAGTTCGGGCCCACAGGGGGCCACAGATACGCAGTATTTT. Encoded protein: CASSSGPQGATDTQYF.

The J gene is TRBJ2-7, the V gene TRBV6-5; D gene unclear. Trimming cost V 7 bases and J 2 bases, with 15 bases left between them. Germline V gene data show CDR1 as MNHEY and CDR2 as SVGAGI. CDR3 length equals 14 residues. The CDR3 bases are TGTGCCAGCACTCGAAATACTCAAACCTACGAGCAGTACTTC. It is translated as CASTRNTQTYEQYF.